This is a list of T cell receptor beta chains from one sample in a study of PD-L1 blockade in urothelial cancer. Only in-frame clones appear in the TCRdb table, and some are missing; sequencing was by immunoSEQ multiplex PCR. The sample shows around 46,000 clones, roughly 78% of them seen only once. The input for sequencing was PBMCs, taken around atezolizumab (anti-PD-L1) treatment. The receptors were gathered from a man aged 55 to 70 with urothelial cancer. CDR3s include the opening cysteine and the closing phenylalanine or tryptophan. The D gene is left open where the match is weak. Rows give clone size only sometimes, using once, few, many, or a class for an expanded clone.

clone_size,v_call,d_call,j_call,cdr3_nt,cdr3_aa
few,TRBV5-1,NA,TRBJ1-1,TGCGCCAGCAGCTTGGATCTAAACGGGGTGAACACTGAAGCTTTCTTT,CASSLDLNGVNTEAFF
few,TRBV19,TRBD1,TRBJ2-6,TGTGCCAGTAGCCAAAGAGAGGGGGCTGCTGGGGCCAACGTCCTGACTTTC,CASSQREGAAGANVLTF
NA,TRBV10-3,TRBD1,TRBJ2-1,TGTGCCATCAGTTCCGGGACAGCCTACAATGAGCAGTTCTTC,CAISSGTAYNEQFF
NA,TRBV20-1,NA,TRBJ2-5,TGCAGTGCTAGAGATTCGGAGACCCAGTACTTC,CSARDSETQYF
once,TRBV5-6,NA,TRBJ1-5,TGTGCCAGCAGCTTGTCGGGGTCTTCTCATCAGCCCCAGCATTTT,CASSLSGSSHQPQHF
NA,TRBV14,TRBD1,TRBJ1-2,TGTGCCAGCAGCCGTCGCGGGACAGATGGCTACACCTTC,CASSRRGTDGYTF
NA,TRBV10-3,NA,TRBJ2-5,TGTGCCATCTCCCCAGGCAACCAAGAGACCCAGTACTTC,CAISPGNQETQYF
NA,TRBV18,NA,TRBJ2-6,TGTGCCAGCTCACCAAGTTGGGGCGAAAGCTCTGGGGCCAACGTCCTGACTTTC,CASSPSWGESSGANVLTF
NA,TRBV7-2,TRBD2,TRBJ2-5,TGTGCCAGCAGCTTCACAGCGGGACAAGAGACCCAGTACTTC,CASSFTAGQETQYF
NA,TRBV7-9,NA,TRBJ1-1,TGTGCCAGCAGCTTCGGCACTGAAGCTTTCTTT,CASSFGTEAFF
NA,TRBV7-9,NA,TRBJ2-1,TGTGCCAGCAGCTTTGGCCCCAATGAGCAGTTCTTC,CASSFGPNEQFF
few,TRBV27,NA,TRBJ2-1,TGTGCCAGTTATTCCCAGGGGCACTACAATGAGCAGTTCTTC,CASYSQGHYNEQFF
NA,TRBV2,NA,TRBJ2-7,TGTGCCAGCAGGCAGACCACAGGGCCCTACGAGCAGTACTTC,CASRQTTGPYEQYF
NA,TRBV11-3,TRBD1,TRBJ2-2,TGTGCCAGCAGCCAGGGGGACCGCCTGGGCACCGGGGAGCTGTTTTTT,CASSQGDRLGTGELFF
NA,TRBV7-2,NA,TRBJ1-2,TGTGCCAGCAGCTTAGCGCGAGAGTCCTATGGCTACACCTTC,CASSLARESYGYTF
NA,TRBV19,NA,TRBJ1-1,TGTGCCAGTAGTATAGGGGAGTGGACTGAAGCTTTCTTT,CASSIGEWTEAFF
NA,TRBV5-1,NA,TRBJ1-1,TGCGCCAGCAGCGACCCGGGGAACACTGAAGCTTTCTTT,CASSDPGNTEAFF
NA,TRBV14,NA,TRBJ1-2,TGTGCCAGCAGCCAAGAGGAGGAACTGGACCTTTATGGCTACACCTTC,CASSQEEELDLYGYTF
NA,TRBV5-1,TRBD1,TRBJ2-2,TGCGCCAGCATGGCAGGGGGTAGTAACACCGGGGAGCTGTTTTTT,CASMAGGSNTGELFF
NA,TRBV6-5,NA,TRBJ1-5,TGTGCCAGCAGGGGAGGTAGCAATCAGCCCCAGCATTTT,CASRGGSNQPQHF
NA,TRBV6-1,NA,TRBJ1-1,TGTGCCAGCAGTGAGTCGGTGAAGAACACTGAAGCTTTCTTT,CASSESVKNTEAFF
NA,TRBV7-6,TRBD1,TRBJ2-1,TGTGCCAGCAGCCCCAACACAGGGGCAAACAATGAGCAGTTCTTC,CASSPNTGANNEQFF
NA,TRBV7-2,NA,TRBJ2-2,TGTGCCAGCAGCTTAAGACTAGAGGGCACCGGGGAGCTGTTTTTT,CASSLRLEGTGELFF
once,TRBV5-6,NA,TRBJ1-2,TGTGCCAGCAGCTTGACGGAGGCTGCTGGCTACACCTTC,CASSLTEAAGYTF
NA,TRBV5-4,NA,TRBJ2-1,TGTGCCAGCAGCCCAAGCGGAAGCTCCTACAATGAGCAGTTCTTC,CASSPSGSSYNEQFF
NA,TRBV5-1,TRBD1,TRBJ1-1,TGCGCCAGCAGCTTGGCCGGACAGGGATGGAACACTGAAGCTTTCTTT,CASSLAGQGWNTEAFF
NA,TRBV6-5,TRBD1,TRBJ2-5,TGTGCCAGCAGTTACTGGGGGACAGGAGCTGGGGAGACCCAGTACTTC,CASSYWGTGAGETQYF
NA,TRBV13,NA,TRBJ2-7,TGTGCCAGCAGCTTAGGTAGTAGAGAGCAGTACTTC,CASSLGSREQYF
few,TRBV2,NA,TRBJ2-4,TGTGCCAGCAGTGATCCCCGGGCGACTACCCTGATTTACTTC,CASSDPRATTLIYF